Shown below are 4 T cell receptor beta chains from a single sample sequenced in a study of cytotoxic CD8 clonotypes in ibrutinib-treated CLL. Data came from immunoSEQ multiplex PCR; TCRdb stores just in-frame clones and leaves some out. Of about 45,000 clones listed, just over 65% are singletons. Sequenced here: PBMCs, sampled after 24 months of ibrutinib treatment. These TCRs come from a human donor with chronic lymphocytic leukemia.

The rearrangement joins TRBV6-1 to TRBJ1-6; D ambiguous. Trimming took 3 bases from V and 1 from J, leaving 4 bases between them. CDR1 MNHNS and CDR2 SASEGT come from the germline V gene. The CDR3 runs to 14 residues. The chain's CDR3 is CASSEGSYNSPLHF. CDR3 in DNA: TGTGCCAGCAGTGAGGGATCCTATAATTCACCCCTCCACTTT.

CDR3 DNA: TGTGCCAGCAAAAGGGGGGCCTCCTACGAGCAGTACTTC. It is translated as CASKRGASYEQYF. J is TRBJ2-7 and V is TRBV6-5, with D perhaps assigned TRBD1 or TRBD2 (6 bases each). V dropped 7 bases and J dropped 0 bases, with 10 bases sitting between them. The CDR3 covers 13 residues. Germline assignment: CDR1 MNHEY and CDR2 SVGAGI.

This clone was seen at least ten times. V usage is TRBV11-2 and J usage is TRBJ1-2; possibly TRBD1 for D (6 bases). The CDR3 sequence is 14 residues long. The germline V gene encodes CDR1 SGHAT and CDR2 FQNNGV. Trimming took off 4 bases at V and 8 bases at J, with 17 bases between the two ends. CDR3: CASSSMAGALGYTF. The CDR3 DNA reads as TGTGCCAGCAGCTCTATGGCAGGGGCGTTGGGCTACACCTTC.

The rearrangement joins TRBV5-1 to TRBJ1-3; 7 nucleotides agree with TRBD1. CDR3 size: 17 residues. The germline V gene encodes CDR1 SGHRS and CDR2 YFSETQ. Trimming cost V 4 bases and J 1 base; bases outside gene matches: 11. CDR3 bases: TGCGCCAGCAGCCCTTCGACAGGGTTTAGTTCTGGAAACACCATATATTTT. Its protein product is CASSPSTGFSSGNTIYF.